One sample yielded the 23 T cell receptor beta chains listed below, sequenced in a study of vaccination and CD4 T cells after COVID-19. At the Johns Hopkins FTIC core, DNA taken from cultured CD4+ T cells was sequenced by way of the Oncomine TCR Beta short-read assay. TCRdb reprocessed the PCR reads via MiXCR and lists one record per CDR3 protein. This sample has some 19,000 distinct CDR3 sequences, with about 39% found just once. Treatment described: roughly ten-day PBMC culture with coronavirus spike peptide pools or control peptides (ViraFEST assay). No antigen is known for these receptors. What was sequenced was CD4+ T cells from blood, cultured in vitro. These receptors originate from a human donor who had recovered from COVID-19.

This clonotype turned up a few times. The V and J genes are TRBV7-2 and TRBJ2-5, with 11 bases fitting TRBD2. The CDR3 extends over 15 amino acids. The germline V gene has CDR1 SGHTA and CDR2 FQGNSA. After removal of 5 bases from V and 1 base from J, the junction contained 3 bases not matched to a gene. The CDR3 loop reads CASSLGLAVQETQYF. CDR3 sequence (DNA): TGTGCCAGCAGCCTGGGACTAGCGGTCCAAGAGACCCAGTACTTC.

The gene calls are TRBV20-1 and TRBJ2-1; 9 nucleotides align to TRBD2. CDR1 and CDR2 from the germline V gene are DFQATT and SNEGSKA (reference sequence). CDR3 length equals 17 residues. Trimming took 0 bases from V and 2 from J; bases not matched to a gene: 8. In nucleotides, the CDR3 is TGCAGTGCTAGAGATAACCGCGGGAGGGGTACCTACAATGAGCAGTTCTTC. This translates into CSARDNRGRGTYNEQFF.

The J gene is TRBJ2-1, the V gene TRBV27, with TRBD2 matching over 11 bases. Germline-derived CDR1 and CDR2 are MNHEY and SMNVEV (reference sequence). The junction had 16 bases not matched to a gene; V was cut back by 0 bases and J by 6 bases. The CDR3 spans 20 residues. The CDR3 reads CASSLSLLAGVVGTSNEQFF. CDR3 DNA sequence: TGTGCCAGCAGTTTATCGTTACTAGCGGGAGTGGTCGGCACATCCAATGAGCAGTTCTTC.

Only a few counts were recorded for this clonotype. V usage is TRBV10-2 and J usage is TRBJ1-2, with D unresolved. CDR3 length: 15 amino acids. Trimming pared 0 bases from V and 5 bases from J, leaving 13 bases between. Germline V lookup: CDR1 WSHSY, CDR2 SAAADI. The CDR3 DNA is TGCGCCAGCAGTGAGTCAAGGTTTCGGCTATATGGCTACACCTTC. The encoded protein is CASSESRFRLYGYTF.

This clonotype came up a few times. In nucleotides, the CDR3 is TGTGCCAGCAGTTATACTAGCGGGAGGGGGGAGACCCAGTACTTC. Translating it yields CASSYTSGRGETQYF. The chain employs TRBV2 and TRBJ2-5, with TRBD2 matching 13 bases. CDR1 and CDR2 (germline): SNHLY, FYNNEI. The CDR3 has 15 amino acids. The V gene end was trimmed by 5 bases and the J gene end by 5 bases; junction bases not matched to a gene: 5.

The chain links TRBV28 to TRBJ1-1; 7 bases map to TRBD1. The CDR3 runs 15 residues. The V and J ends lost 6 bases and 0 bases, in that order; junction bases with no gene match: 7. Germline V gene data show CDR1 as MDHEN and CDR2 as SYDVKM. CDR3 bases: TGTGCCAGCAGGGGGACAGAGGCCATGAACACTGAAGCTTTCTTT. Residues: CASRGTEAMNTEAFF. Supplemented by reference TRBV28 and TRBJ1-1, the full variable domain reads DVKVTQSSRYLVKRTGEKVFLECVQDMDHENMFWYRQDPGLGLRLIYFSYDVKMKEKGDIPEGYSVSREKKERFSLILESASTNQTSMYLCASRGTEAMNTEAFFGQGTRLTVV.

The chain recombines TRBV6-1 with TRBJ1-3; 9 nucleotides match TRBD1. Per the germline V gene, CDR1 is MNHNS and CDR2 is SASEGT. V was pared by 6 bases and J by 4 bases, with 7 bases of the junction left unmatched. This CDR3 has 15 amino acids. In nucleotides, the CDR3 is TGTGCCAGCAGCGGGGACAGGGTCTTAGGAAACACCATATATTTT. Translating gives CASSGDRVLGNTIYF.

This clonotype was observed a few times. The chain links TRBV12-3 or TRBV12-4 to TRBJ2-1; no definite D call. V lost 2 bases and J lost 7, with 12 bases in between. This CDR3 spans 14 amino acids. CDR3 sequence (DNA): TGTGCCAGCAGTTTAAGGCCAGTCGGGAATGAGCAGTTCTTC. Translated, it gives CASSLRPVGNEQFF.

The chain employs TRBV30 and TRBJ1-5; no clear D. This CDR3 comprises 15 residues. The V end lost 2 bases, the J end lost 3 bases, and 14 bases lay between the germline ends. Germline CDR1 is GTSNPN and CDR2 is SVGIG (reference sequence). CDR3 nucleotides: TGTGCCTGGAGTACCGTCGGGCGGAACAATCAGCCCCAGCATTTT. Translated: CAWSTVGRNNQPQHF.

This clonotype was counted between two and nine times. The chain couples TRBV4-2 to TRBJ2-5, with 9 bases fitting TRBD2. The germline V gene encodes CDR1 LGHNA and CDR2 YNFKEQ. The CDR3 totals 18 residues. The V gene end was trimmed by 0 bases and the J gene end by 4 bases; junction bases not matched to a gene: 12. The CDR3 loop is CASSQDMLAGTEGETQYF. The CDR3 coding sequence is TGTGCCAGCAGCCAAGATATGCTAGCGGGGACGGAAGGAGAGACCCAGTACTTC.

This clonotype turned up a few times. The rearrangement uses TRBV5-4 and TRBJ1-5, with a possible D match to TRBD1 (5 bases). Germline V gene sequence: CDR1 SGHNT, CDR2 YYREEE (reference sequence). The length of the CDR3 is 17 residues. The V end was cut by 4 bases, the J end by 1 base, with 18 bases between. For the CDR3, the DNA is TGTGCCAGCAGCCTAGATGGGGGACGCGCCAGCAATCAGCCCCAGCATTTT. Protein: CASSLDGGRASNQPQHF.

The CDR3 region is CSASVEAPDTQYF. CDR3 nucleotide sequence: TGCAGTGCTAGTGTGGAGGCTCCAGATACGCAGTATTTT. The rearrangement joins TRBV20-1 to TRBJ2-3, with a tentative D call TRBD2 (5 bases). Germline V gene data show CDR1 as DFQATT and CDR2 as SNEGSKA (reference sequence). This CDR3 comprises 13 residues. The V gene lost 3 bases and the J gene lost 4 bases, with 11 bases spanning the gap.

This CDR3 is CASSIARGYGYTF. The CDR3, as DNA: TGTGCCAGTAGTATAGCGAGGGGGTATGGCTACACCTTC. The rearrangement joins TRBV19 to TRBJ1-2, with D possibly being TRBD1 (6 bases). Per the germline V gene, CDR1 is LNHDA and CDR2 is SQIVND (reference sequence). Trimming stripped 1 base from V and 5 bases from J, with 8 bases between. The CDR3 runs 13 residues.

The genes are TRBV10-3 and TRBJ2-7, with TRBD1 identical over 9 bases. The CDR3 extends over 15 amino acids. Germline V lookup: CDR1 ENHRY, CDR2 SYGVKD. Unmatched junction bases numbered 15, after V lost 10 bases and J lost 5 bases. CDR3 residues: CATRGNRDRVDEQYF. The CDR3 region has the DNA TGTGCCACAAGGGGGAACCGGGACAGGGTCGACGAGCAGTACTTC.

This clonotype was seen only a few times. This CDR3 reads CSARSVNTEAFF. The CDR3 region has the DNA TGCAGTGCTAGAAGCGTGAACACTGAAGCTTTCTTT. V usage is TRBV20-1 and J usage is TRBJ1-1; D remains ambiguous. Trimming took off 2 bases at V and 0 bases at J, with 4 bases between the two ends. Germline CDR1 is DFQATT and CDR2 is SNEGSKA (reference sequence). This CDR3 is 12 amino acids long.

The chain couples TRBV20-1 to TRBJ2-5, with TRBD2 matching 8 bases. V was pared by 5 bases and J by 1 base, with 6 bases of the junction left unmatched. The CDR3 runs to 14 residues. Germline CDR1 DFQATT, CDR2 SNEGSKA (reference sequence). CDR3 residues: CSAGRTSGQETQYF. In DNA form, the CDR3 reads TGCAGTGCTGGAAGAACTAGCGGCCAAGAGACCCAGTACTTC.

This clonotype showed up just a few times. This chain connects TRBV7-6 to TRBJ2-7, with D maybe TRBD1 (6 bases). Germline V gene sequence: CDR1 SGHVS, CDR2 FNYEAQ. This CDR3 is built from 15 residues. With 1 base removed from V and 2 bases from J, the gap between germline ends came to 12 bases. The CDR3 nucleotides read TGTGCCAGCAGCTTAGGAGCTCAGGGGACCTACGAGCAGTACTTC. It codes for CASSLGAQGTYEQYF.

This rearrangement joins TRBV5-1 to TRBJ2-1; D remains ambiguous. From germline, CDR1 is SGHRS and CDR2 YFSETQ. The CDR3 length is 16 residues. V dropped 4 bases and J dropped 7 bases, with 21 bases sitting between them. Written as DNA, the CDR3 is TGCGCCAGCAGCCCTACTACTATAGGCTCCCTAAATGAGCAGTTCTTC. Translated, it gives CASSPTTIGSLNEQFF.

This chain connects TRBV4-3 to TRBJ2-3; D is unclear. V was pared by 1 base and J by 4 bases, with 6 bases between. The CDR3 totals 13 residues. Germline V lookup: CDR1 LGHNA, CDR2 YSLEER. CDR3 sequence reads: CASSQGWSDTQYF. The CDR3 DNA sequence: TGCGCCAGCAGCCAAGGCTGGTCAGATACGCAGTATTTT.

The genes are TRBV11-2 and TRBJ2-1, with a tentative D call TRBD2 (5 bases). V lost 4 bases, J lost 6 bases, and 25 bases lay in between. The CDR3 is 18 amino acids. Germline V gene sequence: CDR1 SGHAT, CDR2 FQNNGV. CDR3 sequence reads: CASSSIGGTYPWANEQFF. The CDR3 nucleotides are TGTGCCAGCAGCTCCATAGGAGGAACATATCCGTGGGCCAATGAGCAGTTCTTC.

This clonotype was detected a few times. This rearrangement joins TRBV20-1 to TRBJ1-2; D uncertain. Trimming stripped 6 bases from V and 6 bases from J, with 17 bases between. There are 13 residues in the CDR3. Per the germline V gene, CDR1 is DFQATT and CDR2 is SNEGSKA (reference sequence). The CDR3 DNA sequence: TGCAGTGCCCATAGGAAGATCCAAAATGGCTACACCTTC. Translated, it gives CSAHRKIQNGYTF.

This chain joins TRBV6-2 or TRBV6-3 and TRBJ2-7, with D uncertain. The length of the CDR3 is 17 residues. V shed 0 bases and J shed 4 bases, with 19 bases lying between them. Germline CDR1 MNHEY, CDR2 SVGEGT. The CDR3 region has the DNA TGTGCCAGCAGTTACTCGAGTATTGGCGGAACTTCATACGAGCAGTACTTC. This codes for CASSYSSIGGTSYEQYF.

This clonotype has just a few counts. The chain joins TRBV19 to TRBJ1-5; D is unclear. CDR3 size: 14 residues. V lost 3 bases and J 6 bases, leaving 12 bases between the germline ends. Germline loops: CDR1 LNHDA, CDR2 SQIVND (reference sequence). The CDR3 sequence: CASSMREVRQPQHF. CDR3 nucleotides: TGTGCCAGTAGTATGAGAGAAGTTCGTCAGCCCCAGCATTTT.